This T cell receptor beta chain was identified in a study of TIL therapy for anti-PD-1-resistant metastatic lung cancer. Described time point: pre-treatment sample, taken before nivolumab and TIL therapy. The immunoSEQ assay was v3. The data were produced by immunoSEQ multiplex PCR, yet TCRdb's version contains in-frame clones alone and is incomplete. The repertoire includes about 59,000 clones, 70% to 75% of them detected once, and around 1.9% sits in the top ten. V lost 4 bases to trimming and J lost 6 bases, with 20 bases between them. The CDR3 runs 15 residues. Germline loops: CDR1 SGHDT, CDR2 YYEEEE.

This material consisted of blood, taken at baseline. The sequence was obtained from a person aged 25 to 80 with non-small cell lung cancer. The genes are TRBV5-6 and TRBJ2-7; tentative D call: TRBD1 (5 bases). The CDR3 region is CASSTTNPGAFEQYF. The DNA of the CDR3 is TGTGCCAGCAGCACAACAAACCCTGGGGCTTTCGAGCAGTACTTC.